The table lists the clone carrying this T cell receptor beta chain with a count of one. Losses at the gene ends were 5 bases for V and 4 bases for J; bases not matched to a gene: 4. The CDR3 consists of 15 residues. Germline V lookup: CDR1 MNHEY, CDR2 SVGEGT. These data come from a study of blood T cell repertoires in COVID-19. In the authors' methods: It was from reference gene primer amplification that nucleated cell counts were estimated. Measured with immunoSEQ multiplex PCR; TCRdb has only the in-frame clones, and not every one. From that table come the V and J calls and clone size; the DNA was used to work out D and trimming. The table lists more than 200,000 clones, 85% to 90% of them singletons.

The sample taken for sequencing was peripheral blood. V is TRBV6-2 or TRBV6-3 and J is TRBJ2-2, with 10 bases lining up with TRBD2. The receptor was isolated from a woman aged 60-75 years with acute or convalescent COVID-19. This CDR3 is CASSLAGAGTGELFF. The CDR3 DNA is TGTGCCAGCAGTCTAGCGGGAGCGGGCACCGGGGAGCTGTTTTTT.